This TCR beta chain was obtained from a study of cytomegalovirus exposure and HLA in healthy donors. Study-wide findings and caveats: In a later analysis, TCR beta V- and J-gene trimming showed a link to a missense DCLRE1C variant.

The CDR3 spans 14 residues. The trim removed 7 bases at V and 6 bases at J, leaving 11 bases unmatched. Germline CDR1 SGHRS, CDR2 YFSETQ. PCR used 60 Vbeta primers and 13 Jbeta primers. Libraries were prepared by immunoSEQ multiplex PCR; TCRdb keeps only in-frame clonotypes and omits some of them. The table includes some 120,000 clones, roughly 15% detected once. This clone showed up just a few times. What it binds is not known. This receptor was obtained from a young woman in good health and CMV-seronegative. The rearrangement uses TRBV5-1 and TRBJ2-7, with TRBD1 matching over 9 bases. The sequenced material came from PBMCs. CDR3 in amino acids: CASSITGQGSEQYF. The CDR3 coding sequence is TGCGCCAGCTCGATTACTGGACAGGGGAGCGAGCAGTACTTC.